These T cell receptor beta chains were read from a single sample in a study of blood T cells in healthy people across ages. One entry per CDR3 protein results from TCRdb running MiXCR on the 5' RACE reads. This table holds about 1.4 million distinct CDR3 sequences, roughly 59% found once. Sequencing was carried out using blood. These receptors all stem from a man aged 18 to 30 in good health. The CDR3 runs from the conserved cysteine through the conserved F or W. The order of the fields is CDR3 DNA, CDR3 protein, V gene, clone size, D gene, J gene. A D gene is named only where the DNA matches it firmly. Where a row states a size, it is once, few, many or the class of an expanded clone; other rows omit it.

TGTGCCAGCAGTTTTGTCCGGGACAGGGCGTTTAAAGAGACCCAGTTCTTC CASSFVRDRAFKETQFF TRBV6-2/TRBV6-3 - TRBD1 TRBJ2-1
TGTGCCAGCAGCCAAGGAAGCGGGAGGGCTTTTTGGGAGCAGTACTTC CASSQGSGRAFWEQYF TRBV3-1 - TRBD2 TRBJ2-7
TGTGCCAGCAGTTTTCGGCCCGAAGAGAACACCGGGGAGCTGTTTTTT CASSFRPEENTGELFF TRBV27 - - TRBJ2-2
TGTGCCAGCAGCCAAGATCAGGGCATCTCTGGGGCCAACGTCCTGACTTTC CASSQDQGISGANVLTF TRBV4-2 - - TRBJ2-6
TGTGCCAGCAGCTCCTTTCCGGGGACTACCTACGAGCAGTACTTC CASSSFPGTTYEQYF TRBV7-2 - TRBD2 TRBJ2-7
TGTGCCAGCAGGCCCCTCGAAGGGTCCAACGTCCTGACTTTC CASRPLEGSNVLTF TRBV27 few - TRBJ2-6
TGCAGCGTGGGGTTTGAAGTTCGGACCCAGTACTTC CSVGFEVRTQYF TRBV29-1 few - TRBJ2-5
TGTGCCAGCAGTCTCCTATCTCAAGAGACCCAGTACTTC CASSLLSQETQYF TRBV27 - - TRBJ2-5
TGTGCCAGCACGGGCGGGAGCCGCCGACAGTACTTC CASTGGSRRQYF TRBV13 - TRBD2 TRBJ2-5
TGTGCCAGCTCACCAGGAAAGACTAGAACTGACAATGAGCAGTTCTTC CASSPGKTRTDNEQFF TRBV18 - - TRBJ2-1
TGCAGTGCTCCACCCTACGAGCAGTACTTC CSAPPYEQYF TRBV20-1 few - TRBJ2-7
TGTGCCAGCAGCCATCGGGGGACGGGTACCTACGAGCAGTACTTC CASSHRGTGTYEQYF TRBV7-9 - - TRBJ2-7
TGTGCCAGCAGGTCCCCTCTAGCGGGGGATGAGACCCAGTACTTC CASRSPLAGDETQYF TRBV6-2/TRBV6-3 - TRBD2 TRBJ2-5
TGTGCCAGCAGCCGTCCCACGGGGGGGGACTATGGCTACACCTTC CASSRPTGGDYGYTF TRBV7-9 few - TRBJ1-2
TGTGCCAGCAGTGAAGGTGGGGGTTACAATGAGCAGTACTTC CASSEGGGYNEQYF TRBV2 once - TRBJ2-5
TGTGCCAGCAGTCCAGACGTGGGTGACTATGGCTACACCTTC CASSPDVGDYGYTF TRBV28 - - TRBJ1-2
TGCAGCGTTGAGACTAGCGGGGGGGACGAGCAGTTCTTC CSVETSGGDEQFF TRBV29-1 - TRBD2 TRBJ2-1
TGTGCCAGCAGCTCCCGTTTAGCGGGGGTACAGACAGATACGCAGTATTTT CASSSRLAGVQTDTQYF TRBV3-1 - TRBD2 TRBJ2-3
TGCGCCAGCAGCTTGGGGACCGGGCCTAACACTGAAGCTTTCTTT CASSLGTGPNTEAFF TRBV5-1 few - TRBJ1-1
TGTGCCAGCAGCTTTTCTAGCGTAAACGAGCAGTACTTC CASSFSSVNEQYF TRBV7-2 - - TRBJ2-7
TGTGCCATCAGTGAGTCTGGGACAGATACGCAGTATTTT CAISESGTDTQYF TRBV10-3 - - TRBJ2-3
TGTGCCAGCAGTTCGGCGGAGGCAGAACGGTTTTTT CASSSAEAERFF TRBV28 - - TRBJ1-4
TGTGCCAGCAGTTTATCCTCTGGGGACAGGGTCTACGAGCAGTACTTC CASSLSSGDRVYEQYF TRBV27 - TRBD1 TRBJ2-7
TGCAGTGCTAGAGACAGGTCCTACAATGAGCAGTTCTTC CSARDRSYNEQFF TRBV20-1 - - TRBJ2-1
TGTGCCAGCAGCCAAGTGAGCAGTTGGGAGACCCAGTACTTC CASSQVSSWETQYF TRBV14 few - TRBJ2-5
TGTGCCAGCAGCTTACTCGGGACTAGCGGGGGGGCTATAGATACGCAGTATTTT CASSLLGTSGGAIDTQYF TRBV7-8 - TRBD2 TRBJ2-3
TGTGCCATCAGTGAGTTTTCTCCCAGGTCTGGAAACACCATATATTTT CAISEFSPRSGNTIYF TRBV10-3 - - TRBJ1-3
TGTGCCAGCAGCCAAACTCGGGGAGAGAGCAATGAGCAGTTCTTC CASSQTRGESNEQFF TRBV3-1 - - TRBJ2-1
TGTGCCAGTCGTTATACAGTCTGGGGTAATGAAAAACTGTTTTTT CASRYTVWGNEKLFF TRBV6-5 - - TRBJ1-4
TGTGCCAGCAATGGAGCCGGTGGACTAGCGGGAGCCGGGGAGCTGTTTTTT CASNGAGGLAGAGELFF TRBV7-8 - TRBD2 TRBJ2-2
TGCGCCAGCACCCTTTTACCAACAGGTTTATCCTACGAGCAGTTCTTC CASTLLPTGLSYEQFF TRBV5-1 - - TRBJ2-1
TGCAGCGTTGGGCCGCGTCCCGGGACGGGTGACTACGAGCAGTACTTC CSVGPRPGTGDYEQYF TRBV29-1 many - TRBJ2-7
TGTGCCAGCAGCCTAGACGACTTCACAGATACGCAGTATTTT CASSLDDFTDTQYF TRBV7-2 - - TRBJ2-3
TGTGCCAGCAGGCCCCTGGAGGGAGGGAACACTGAAGCTTTCTTT CASRPLEGGNTEAFF TRBV4-2 - - TRBJ1-1
TGCGCCAGCAACGAAATGGGGCAAGACGAGCAGTACTTC CASNEMGQDEQYF TRBV5-1 - - TRBJ2-7
TGTGCCAGCAGCCCCCTCCAGGGGAATCAGCCCCAGCATTTT CASSPLQGNQPQHF TRBV27 - - TRBJ1-5
TGCAGCGTAACCGGGACAGAGGGGTATGGCTACACCTTC CSVTGTEGYGYTF TRBV29-1 few TRBD1 TRBJ1-2
TGTGCCAGCAGCTCAGCTCCAACAGCTAACTATGGCTACACCTTC CASSSAPTANYGYTF TRBV11-2 - - TRBJ1-2
TGTGCCAGCAGCTTAGTTGATGGGGGGCGCGATGGCTACACCTTC CASSLVDGGRDGYTF TRBV7-2 few - TRBJ1-2
TGTGCCAGCAGCCAAAGTTTGGACAGATGGGGCAATCAGCCCCAGCATTTT CASSQSLDRWGNQPQHF TRBV3-1 - - TRBJ1-5
TGTGCCAGCAGCATCGACAGGGGGCTCAGGGAGACCCAGTACTTC CASSIDRGLRETQYF TRBV7-9 - TRBD1 TRBJ2-5
TGTGCCATCAGTGATCGGGACTCCGACAAAAACATTCAGTACTTC CAISDRDSDKNIQYF TRBV10-3 - - TRBJ2-4
TGCGCCAGCAGCCACCACACCGGGACAGGGGGCTACAATGAGCAGTTCTTC CASSHHTGTGGYNEQFF TRBV4-1 few TRBD1 TRBJ2-1
TGTGCCAGCAGTATATCCGGGACAGCCTATGAGCAGTACTTC CASSISGTAYEQYF TRBV27 once TRBD1 TRBJ2-7